This T cell receptor beta chain was recovered during a study of blood T cell repertoires in COVID-19. Study in general: T cells, B-cell-depleted T cells, or PBMCs supplied cDNA or gDNA.

As processed by the authors: It was from reference gene primer amplification that nucleated cell counts were estimated. The method was immunoSEQ multiplex PCR; TCRdb's version includes in-frame clones alone and lacks a portion of them. The V and J calls and clone size come from that table; D and trimming were worked out from the DNA. This table holds roughly 160,000 clones, around 83% found once. The V end was cut by 7 bases, the J end by 2 bases, with 15 bases between. CDR1 and CDR2 (germline): GTSNPN, SVGIG (reference sequence). This CDR3 comprises 14 residues. The V call is TRBV30, the J call TRBJ1-5, with a possible D match to TRBD1 (6 bases). Sequencing was performed on peripheral blood. The receptor was isolated from a woman in her seventies who had recovered from COVID-19. CDR3 sequence (DNA): TGTGCCTACACGACAGGTTGGGGCAATCAGCCCCAGCATTTT. Its translation: CAYTTGWGNQPQHF.